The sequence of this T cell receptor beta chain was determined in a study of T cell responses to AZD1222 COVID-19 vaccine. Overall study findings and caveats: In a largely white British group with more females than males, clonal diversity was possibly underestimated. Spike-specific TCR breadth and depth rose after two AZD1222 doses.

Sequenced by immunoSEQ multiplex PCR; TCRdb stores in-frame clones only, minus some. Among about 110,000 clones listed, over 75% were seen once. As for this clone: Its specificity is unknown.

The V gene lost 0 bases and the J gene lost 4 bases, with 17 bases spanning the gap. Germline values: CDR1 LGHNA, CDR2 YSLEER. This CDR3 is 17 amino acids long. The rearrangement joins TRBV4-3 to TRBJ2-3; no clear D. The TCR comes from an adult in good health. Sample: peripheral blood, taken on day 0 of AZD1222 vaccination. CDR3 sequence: CASSQDIGAIGPDTQYF. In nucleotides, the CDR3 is TGCGCCAGCAGCCAAGATATAGGAGCCATCGGCCCAGATACGCAGTATTTT.